This TCR beta chain was observed in a study of blood T cell repertoires in COVID-19. Measured with immunoSEQ multiplex PCR; TCRdb has only the in-frame clones, and not every one. The sample yields approximately 35,000 clones, over 90% seen once. The germline V gene has CDR1 SQVTM and CDR2 ANQGSEA. The CDR3 runs to 14 residues. Germline trimming cut 4 bases from V and 7 bases from J; bases unmatched to any gene: 7. The receptor comes from a human donor in a cohort sampled during active COVID-19. The rearrangement uses TRBV29-1 and TRBJ2-5; 12 bases map to TRBD1. The sequencing sample was made of peripheral blood. CDR3 in amino acids: CSVAGTGGSGTQYF. In DNA form, the CDR3 reads TGCAGCGTTGCCGGGACAGGGGGCTCGGGGACCCAGTACTTC.